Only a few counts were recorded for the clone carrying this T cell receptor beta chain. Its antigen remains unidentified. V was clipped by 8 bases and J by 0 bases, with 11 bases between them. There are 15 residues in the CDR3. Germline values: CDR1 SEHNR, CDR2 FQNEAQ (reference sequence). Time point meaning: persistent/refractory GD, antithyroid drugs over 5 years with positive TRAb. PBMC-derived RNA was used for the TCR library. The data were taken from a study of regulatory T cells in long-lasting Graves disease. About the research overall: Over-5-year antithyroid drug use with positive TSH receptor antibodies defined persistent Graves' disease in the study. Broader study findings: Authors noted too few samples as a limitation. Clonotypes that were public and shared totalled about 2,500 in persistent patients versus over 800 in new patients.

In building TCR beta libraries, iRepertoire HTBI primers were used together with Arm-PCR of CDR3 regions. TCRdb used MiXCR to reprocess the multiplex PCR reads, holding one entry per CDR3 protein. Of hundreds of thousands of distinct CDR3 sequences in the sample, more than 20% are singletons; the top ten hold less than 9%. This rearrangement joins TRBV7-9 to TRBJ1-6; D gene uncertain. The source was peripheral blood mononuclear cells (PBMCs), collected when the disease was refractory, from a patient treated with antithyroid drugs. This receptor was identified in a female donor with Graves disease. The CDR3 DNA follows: TGTGCCAGCGGCTCCGGGAGCTCCTATAATTCACCCCTCCACTTT. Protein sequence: CASGSGSSYNSPLHF. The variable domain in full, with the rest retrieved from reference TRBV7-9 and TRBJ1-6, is DTGVSQNPRHKITKRGQNVTFRCDPISEHNRLYWYRQTLGQGPEFLTYFQNEAQLEKSRLLSDRFSAERPKGSFSTLEIQRTEQGDSAMYLCASGSGSSYNSPLHFGNGTRLTVT.